This TCR beta chain originates from a study of beta chain features in type 1 diabetes. CD45RO/CCR7/CD25/CD127/CD95/CD27 sorting isolated CD4+ naive, central memory, regulatory and stem cell-like memory cells. Purity exceeded 95% in all sorted populations. The sequenced template was cDNA made from the entire isolated RNA. Only in-frame clones appear in the TCRdb table, and some are missing; sequencing was by immunoSEQ multiplex PCR. Of over 600,000 clones listed, 9.5% to 15% are singletons. General study findings and limits: Patients with type 1 diabetes carried fewer insertions and had more deletions at their VDJ junctions. TCRB CDR3 length was moderately but significantly reduced in all four CD4+ subsets of Type 1 diabetes patients.

Germline lookup yields CDR1 MNHNY and CDR2 SVGAGI (reference sequence). J gave up 8 bases and V 5 bases, and 6 bases lay outside the gene matches. The CDR3 contains 14 residues. This clone was counted between two and nine times. Its target is not known. The source of this sequence is a man aged 30-40 years with type 1 diabetes. Specimen: naive CD4+ T cells from blood. This rearrangement joins TRBV6-6 to TRBJ2-1; TRBD1 matches at 10 bases. Here the CDR3 DNA reads TGTGCCAGCAGTCTAGACAGGGGGCAGGATGAGCAGTTCTTC. This translates into CASSLDRGQDEQFF.